This T cell receptor beta chain came from a study of blood T cell repertoires in COVID-19. Study-wide context: The United States, Italy and Spain supplied acute and convalescent COVID-19 samples. From T cells, B-cell-depleted T cells, or PBMCs came the material, which was cDNA or gDNA.

A few counts support this clone. The CDR3 runs to 14 residues. Germline CDR1 is SEHNR and CDR2 is FQNEAQ (reference sequence). V gave up 5 bases and J gave up 4 bases, with 15 bases separating them. Per the study methods: Reference gene primers were amplified, and this amplification served to estimate nucleated cell counts. Clones were sequenced by immunoSEQ multiplex PCR, and TCRdb holds only the in-frame ones, with some missing. Clonal size and the V and J genes are those of that table, whereas D and trimming came from the DNA. In the table there are under 300,000 clones, 82% of which are singletons.

This clonotype originated in a woman under 30 with acute or convalescent COVID-19. Source material: peripheral blood. V gene TRBV7-9 combines with J gene TRBJ2-7; D call uncertain. The CDR3 DNA sequence: TGTGCCAGCAGCCCCCTTTCTCGGGTTTACGAGCAGTACTTC. Protein: CASSPLSRVYEQYF.